This TCR beta chain was captured by sequencing in a study of blood T cell repertoires in COVID-19. Study at large: Researchers got acute and convalescent COVID-19 samples from the United States, Italy and Spain.

CDR3 length: 14 amino acids. With 2 bases clipped from V and 9 bases from J, the junction kept 3 bases outside the gene matches. Germline CDR1 and CDR2: MDHEN and SYDVKM. Sequencing was performed with immunoSEQ multiplex PCR; in TCRdb, only in-frame clones are kept and a portion is missing. The sample consists of roughly 61,000 clones, about 91% of them appearing once. This receptor was obtained from a man aged 55 to 70 with acute or convalescent COVID-19. J is TRBJ1-5 and V is TRBV28; 11 nucleotides match TRBD1. Sequencing was carried out using peripheral blood. The CDR3 loop is CASSLRTGGRPQHF. The CDR3 bases are TGTGCCAGCAGTTTAAGGACAGGGGGCCGGCCCCAGCATTTT.